This T cell receptor (beta chain) stems from a study of T cells in Graves' hyperthyroidism and ophthalmopathy. Whole-study findings and limits: Ophthalmopathy prediction by the model preceded onset by a median approximately 5.9 months. Blood also showed most of the thyroid clonotypes that were expanded above 0.001.

With respect to this clonotype: Its antigen is unknown.

The CDR3 regions of TCR beta were amplified from RNA transcripts. First-round RT-PCR of the TCR CDR3 relied on the HTBI primer set. Each CDR3 protein is one row after TCRdb ran MiXCR on the multiplex PCR reads. The sample carries fewer than 850,000 distinct CDR3 sequences, around 16% recorded once. No progression to ophthalmopathy during 18 months of follow-up defined stable disease. About 10 ml of fresh peripheral blood supplied the PBMCs. The CDR3 consists of 14 residues. The germline V gene has CDR1 LNHDA and CDR2 SQIVND (reference sequence). V was trimmed by 1 base and J by 1 base, leaving 7 bases between them.

The chain has TRBV19 and TRBJ1-1; D ambiguous. This TCR derives from a man aged 50-60 years with Graves' hyperthyroidism. The sequenced sample was blood. In nucleotides, the CDR3 is TGTGCCAGTAGTATAGGAGACACGAACACTGAAGCTTTCTTT. Protein sequence: CASSIGDTNTEAFF.